A single sample is the source of the 2 T cell receptor beta chains below, sequenced in a study of blood T cell repertoires in COVID-19. Assay: immunoSEQ multiplex PCR; the TCRdb copy retains only in-frame clones and omits some. In the table there are around 130,000 clones, 88% of which are singletons. The sequencing input was peripheral blood. Receptors were obtained from a man aged 65 to 85 with active COVID-19.

The chain carries TRBV18 and TRBJ1-2, with TRBD1 matching 10 bases. Germline V lookup: CDR1 KGHSH, CDR2 LQKENI. V gave up 5 bases and J gave up 7 bases; unmatched junction bases: 7. The CDR3 spans 14 residues. CDR3 sequence: CASSETGGSFGYTF. In DNA form, the CDR3 reads TGTGCCAGCTCAGAGACAGGGGGCTCGTTTGGCTACACCTTC. Using reference TRBV18 and TRBJ1-2 for the parts outside the CDR3, the full variable domain is NAGVMQNPRHLVRRRGQEARLRCSPMKGHSHVYWYRQLPEEGLKFMVYLQKENIIDESGMPKERFSAEFPKEGPSILRIQQVVRGDSAAYFCASSETGGSFGYTFGSGTRLTVV.

The sample holds a few counts of this clone. The chain has TRBV25-1 and TRBJ2-1, with D possibly TRBD1 on 5 matching bases. Germline CDR1 reads MGHDK; CDR2 reads SYGVNS. Deletions cut 3 bases from V and 15 bases from J, with 12 bases between. This CDR3 has 11 residues. The CDR3 is CASSDIQGTFF. The CDR3 nucleotides are TGTGCCAGCAGTGATATCCAGGGAACGTTCTTC.